Sequencing of this TCR beta chain was carried out in a study of blood T cell repertoires in COVID-19. For the study at large: Material from acute and convalescent COVID-19 was sourced from the United States, Italy and Spain. Sample material is recorded as cDNA or gDNA derived from T cells, B-cell-depleted T cells, or PBMCs.

Profiling relied on immunoSEQ multiplex PCR, and the TCRdb table lists in-frame clones only, not all of them. The sample shows 150,000 to 200,000 clones, more than 75% of them seen only once. Germline V gives CDR1 LNHDA, CDR2 SQIVND (reference sequence). The CDR3 is made up of 15 amino acids. With 5 bases clipped from V and 4 bases from J, the junction kept 10 bases outside the gene matches. The source is a man aged 40-50 years with active or convalescent COVID-19. Sequenced: peripheral blood. V and J are TRBV19 and TRBJ1-1; 7 bases align to TRBD1. CDR3 bases: TGTGCCAGTAGTGTCGGACAGGTCCTTGGCACTGAAGCTTTCTTT. This gives the protein CASSVGQVLGTEAFF.